These 24 T cell receptor beta chains were sequenced from one sample in a study of T cells after yellow fever vaccination. In TCRdb, the 5' RACE reads were re-called with MiXCR into one record per CDR3 protein. Of more than 95,000 distinct CDR3 sequences detected, about 7% appear once; the ten largest clones hold 2% to 3%. The source was CD4+ T cells sorted from PBMCs, collected about 10 days after the first yellow fever vaccination. Receptors were obtained from a man aged 18 to 35 who received the YFV17D yellow fever vaccine.

This clonotype was found many times. The chain recombines TRBV5-1 with TRBJ2-2, with 8 bases identical to TRBD1. Germline-derived CDR1 and CDR2 are SGHRS and YFSETQ. The J segment lost 2 bases and the V segment lost 5 bases, leaving 5 bases of the junction unmatched. The CDR3 extends over 15 amino acids. The CDR3: CASRPDRGNTGELFF. The CDR3 bases are TGCGCCAGCAGACCTGACAGGGGAAACACCGGGGAGCTGTTTTTT.

This clonotype has at least ten counts. The chain links TRBV7-2 to TRBJ1-1; D is unresolved. CDR3 size: 13 residues. With 4 bases removed from V and 7 bases from J, the gap between germline ends came to 13 bases. The germline gives CDR1 SGHTA, CDR2 FQGNSA. CDR3 residues: CASSSYSPYEAFF. CDR3 in DNA: TGTGCCAGCAGCTCTTACTCGCCGTATGAAGCTTTCTTT.

There are many counts of this clonotype. The chain is built from TRBV12-3 or TRBV12-4 and TRBJ1-6, with 7 bases lining up with TRBD1. This CDR3 spans 15 amino acids. V shed 6 bases, J shed 10 bases, and the junction held 12 bases outside the gene matches. CDR3 residues: CASRYSWTGSSPLHF. CDR3 DNA sequence: TGTGCCAGCAGATACTCCTGGACAGGAAGCTCACCCCTCCACTTT.

This chain connects TRBV11-3 to TRBJ2-5, with TRBD2 matching over 9 bases. This CDR3 has 17 residues. The V gene end was trimmed by 1 base and the J gene end by 4 bases; junction bases not matched to a gene: 10. The germline CDR1 and CDR2 sequences are SGHNT and YENEEA. The DNA of the CDR3 is TGTGCCAGCAGCTTAGGGGTTGGAACAGCGGGAGGAGAGACCCAGTACTTC. Protein: CASSLGVGTAGGETQYF.

This clonotype was detected many times. The chain carries TRBV7-2 and TRBJ2-3, with D unclear. The CDR3 is made up of 13 amino acids. Germline CDR1 SGHTA, CDR2 FQGNSA. V dropped 5 bases and J dropped 2 bases, with 8 bases sitting between them. In DNA form, the CDR3 reads TGTGCCAGCAGCCTCAACCCCACAGATACGCAGTATTTT. Its translation: CASSLNPTDTQYF.

At least ten counts were recorded for this clonotype. The chain couples TRBV30 to TRBJ2-5; a weak D match, TRBD2 (5 bases). Germline lookup yields CDR1 GTSNPN and CDR2 SVGIG (reference sequence). The germline V and J ends were trimmed by 3 bases and 1 base, with 9 bases remaining between them. The CDR3 is 13 residues long. DNA for the CDR3: TGTGCCTGGAGAGCGGCAGCCCAAGAGACCCAGTACTTC. As protein: CAWRAAAQETQYF.

This clonotype was seen at least ten times. This rearrangement joins TRBV3-1 to TRBJ1-1; D is unresolved. Germline CDR1 reads LGHDT; CDR2 reads YNNKEL (reference sequence). V was shortened by 3 bases and J by 6 bases, with 8 bases between the two germline ends. The CDR3 runs 12 residues. This chain's CDR3 is CASSHYRAEAFF. The CDR3 region has the DNA TGTGCCAGCAGCCATTACCGTGCTGAAGCTTTCTTT.

The gene calls are TRBV28 and TRBJ2-1; possible D gene TRBD1, 6 bases. Looked up from germline, CDR1 is MDHEN and CDR2 is SYDVKM. V lost 10 bases and J 2 bases, leaving 12 bases between the germline ends. The CDR3 is made up of 13 amino acids. CDR3 sequence (DNA): TGTGCCATACGGGACACAACCTACAATGAGCAGTTCTTC. This sequence encodes CAIRDTTYNEQFF.

This clonotype was seen many times. The chain carries TRBV5-1 and TRBJ1-2; D gene uncertain. The V and J ends lost 4 bases and 2 bases respectively, with 15 bases between them. The CDR3 sequence is 15 residues long. The germline V gene encodes CDR1 SGHRS and CDR2 YFSETQ. CDR3 residues: CASSPSLGENYGYTF. CDR3 sequence (DNA): TGCGCCAGCAGCCCATCCCTTGGAGAGAACTATGGCTACACCTTC.

This clonotype was detected many times. The chain uses TRBV4-2 and TRBJ2-3; weak D call: TRBD2 (6 bases). V was clipped by 4 bases and J by 1 base, with 18 bases between them. This CDR3 is 17 amino acids long. CDR1 and CDR2 (germline): LGHNA, YNFKEQ. CDR3 coding DNA: TGTGCCAGCAGCCTGGGGCGGGGCGGCGCCCGCACAGATACGCAGTATTTT. Translation: CASSLGRGGARTDTQYF.

Of note for this clonotype: This could be a read error, since a much larger clone is one nucleotide away. This chain uses TRBV7-8 with TRBJ2-5; D is tentatively TRBD1 or TRBD2 (5 bases each). There are 14 residues in the CDR3. CDR1 is SGHVS, CDR2 FQNEAQ, per germline. This CDR3 reads CASSHQGPREIQYF. DNA for the CDR3: TGTGCCAGCAGCCACCAGGGACCGAGGGAGATCCAGTACTTC.

This sequence joins TRBV18 and TRBJ1-2, with 8 bases aligning to TRBD1. The length of the CDR3 is 13 residues. In germline, CDR1 is KGHSH, CDR2 LQKENI. The ends lost 3 bases at V and 6 bases at J; junction bases unmatched: 3. In DNA form, the CDR3 reads TGTGCCAGCTCACCGACAGGGGTGGATGGCTACACCTTC. This encodes CASSPTGVDGYTF.

In its sample, this clonotype was seen many times. In DNA form, the CDR3 reads TGTGCCATCAGTGTCGGACAGGACTATGGCTACACCTTC. Its translation is CAISVGQDYGYTF. This chain connects TRBV10-3 to TRBJ1-2; 7 bases match TRBD1. Germline values: CDR1 ENHRY, CDR2 SYGVKD. The J segment lost 3 bases and the V segment lost 4 bases, leaving 2 bases of the junction unmatched. The CDR3 has 13 amino acids.

This clonotype was detected many times. The chain couples TRBV3-1 to TRBJ2-4, with 7 bases lining up with TRBD2. The CDR3 loop spans 14 amino acids. The germline V gene has CDR1 LGHDT and CDR2 YNNKEL (reference sequence). The J segment lost 9 bases and the V segment lost 4 bases, leaving 9 bases of the junction unmatched. The DNA for the CDR3 is TGTGCCAGCAGCCGTTCTGAGGGGAGGGGCATTCAGTACTTC. It codes for CASSRSEGRGIQYF.

Concerning this clonotype itself: This sequence may be a read error, since a much larger clone differs from it by one base. This chain connects TRBV20-1 to TRBJ2-4; possible D gene TRBD1, 6 bases. Germline assignment: CDR1 DFQATT and CDR2 SNEGSKA (reference sequence). The CDR3 spans 15 residues. The CDR3 sequence: CSARNRLGAKNILYF. CDR3 DNA: TGCAGTGCTAGGAACCGCTTGGGGGCCAAAAACATTCTGTACTTC.

The J gene is TRBJ2-7, the V gene TRBV14, with unresolved D. The CDR3 has 13 residues. CDR1 SGHDN and CDR2 FVKESK come from the germline V gene. V lost 4 bases, J lost 4 bases, and 11 bases lay in between. The CDR3 coding sequence is TGTGCCAGCAGCCGACGGTGGTCATACGAGCAGTACTTC. Translating gives CASSRRWSYEQYF.

This clonotype was counted ten times or more. The chain recombines TRBV5-5 with TRBJ2-7; a weak D match, TRBD1 (5 bases). Trimming took off 0 bases at V and 5 bases at J, with 9 bases between the two ends. Germline V lookup: CDR1 SGHKS, CDR2 YYEKEE (reference sequence). The CDR3 sequence is 13 residues long. The CDR3 DNA sequence: TGTGCCAGCAGCTTGGGGCAGGGAAACGAGCAGTACGTC. This codes for CASSLGQGNEQYV.

This clonotype was seen many times. The chain employs TRBV4-3 and TRBJ1-6; D unclear. Trimming removed 1 base from V and 8 bases from J, with 6 bases in between. Germline loops: CDR1 LGHNA, CDR2 YSLEER. CDR3 size: 13 residues. The CDR3 DNA reads TGCGCCAGCAGCCAAGCATGGGATTCACCCCTCCACTTT. Translation: CASSQAWDSPLHF.

The chain carries TRBV7-2 and TRBJ2-5; TRBD2 agrees at 8 bases. CDR1 and CDR2 from the germline V gene are SGHTA and FQGNSA. The length of the CDR3 is 17 residues. V gave up 7 bases and J gave up 1 base; unmatched junction bases: 14. CDR3 region: CASNGGAGGGPQETQYF. In DNA form, the CDR3 reads TGTGCCAGCAATGGGGGAGCGGGCGGGGGGCCCCAAGAGACCCAGTACTTC.

This clonotype was seen ten or more times. This chain uses TRBV5-5 with TRBJ1-6; unclear D gene. The CDR3 length is 15 residues. Germline V gene lookup returns CDR1 SGHKS and CDR2 YYEKEE (reference sequence). The V end lost 3 bases, the J end lost 2 bases, and 9 bases lay between the germline ends. CDR3 in amino acids: CASSSTKAYNSPLHF. The CDR3 nucleotides read TGTGCCAGCAGCTCCACAAAAGCCTATAATTCACCCCTCCACTTT.

There are many counts of this clonotype. This chain connects TRBV4-3 to TRBJ2-1; no clear D. V lost 0 bases to trimming and J lost 8 bases, with 11 bases between them. CDR1 is LGHNA and CDR2 is YSLEER in the germline V gene. CDR3 length: 14 residues. The CDR3 DNA is TGCGCCAGCAGCCAAGACGTAAGTTTCGATGAGCAGTTCTTC. This translates into CASSQDVSFDEQFF.

This clonotype was detected ten times or more. The chain employs TRBV2 and TRBJ2-1, with a tentative D call TRBD2 (6 bases). CDR1 is SNHLY and CDR2 is FYNNEI in the germline V gene. The CDR3 runs 14 residues. V was pared by 0 bases and J by 15 bases, with 18 bases between. CDR3 coding DNA: TGTGCCAGCAGTGAAGCGCGAGAGTTACTAGCCTGGTTCTTC. This translates into CASSEARELLAWFF.

This clonotype was observed at least ten times. The rearrangement links TRBV7-2 to TRBJ2-7; no firm D call. This CDR3 has 12 amino acids. The V end lost 1 base, the J end lost 3 bases, and 4 bases lay between the germline ends. Per germline, CDR1 SGHTA and CDR2 FQGNSA. The CDR3 protein is CASSLVGYEQYF. CDR3 coding DNA: TGTGCCAGCAGCTTAGTAGGCTACGAGCAGTACTTC. The variable domain in full, completed from reference TRBV7-2 and TRBJ2-7, reads GAGVSQSPSNKVTEKGKDVELRCDPISGHTALYWYRQSLGQGLEFLIYFQGNSAPDKSGLPSDRFSAERTGGSVSTLTIQRTQQEDSAVYLCASSLVGYEQYFGPGTRLTVT.

This clonotype was counted ten times or more. The chain links TRBV4-2 to TRBJ1-1; no clear D. The V gene lost 7 bases and the J gene lost 0 bases, with 12 bases spanning the gap. Germline values: CDR1 LGHNA, CDR2 YNFKEQ. The CDR3 length is 14 residues. Here the CDR3 reads CASKSAGMNTEAFF. The DNA for the CDR3 is TGTGCCAGCAAGTCTGCAGGAATGAACACTGAAGCTTTCTTT.